This T cell receptor beta chain emerged from a study of blood T cell repertoires in COVID-19. Study details: Sample material is recorded as cDNA or gDNA derived from T cells, B-cell-depleted T cells, or PBMCs.

The junction had 9 bases not matched to a gene; V was cut back by 1 base and J by 3 bases. This CDR3 contains 17 residues. The V gene's germline CDR1 is LGHDT and CDR2 YNNKEL (reference sequence). Sequencing was performed with immunoSEQ multiplex PCR; in TCRdb, only in-frame clones are kept and a portion is missing. The data contain around 86,000 clones, around 85% of them singletons. Material for sequencing was peripheral blood. The sequence was obtained from a man of 80 years or more with acute or convalescent COVID-19. The chain joins TRBV3-1 (or the pseudogene TRBV3-2) to TRBJ2-1, with 7 nucleotides matching TRBD2. CDR3 nucleotides: TGTGCCAGCAGCCAAGGTATGGGGGGGGTGCTCTACAATGAGCAGTTCTTC. Protein sequence: CASSQGMGGVLYNEQFF.